These T cell receptor beta chains were read from a single sample in a study of blood T cell repertoires in COVID-19. The protocol was immunoSEQ multiplex PCR, while the TCRdb copy is restricted to in-frame clones and leaves out a portion. The profile shows almost 250,000 clones, approximately 86% of them singletons. The sample taken for sequencing was peripheral blood. These receptors were taken from a woman aged 55-75 years who had recovered from COVID-19. Each CDR3 is given with its conserved first and last residue. The D gene is left open where the match is weak.

j_gene: TRBJ2-2; v_gene: TRBV24-1; d_gene: .; CDR3aa: CATSDEQGKLFF
j_gene: TRBJ2-1; v_gene: TRBV5-6; d_gene: .; CDR3aa: CASSRQGYNEQFF
j_gene: TRBJ2-7; v_gene: TRBV11-2; d_gene: TRBD1; CDR3aa: CASSLDVGQVRNEQYF
j_gene: TRBJ1-6; v_gene: TRBV20-1; d_gene: .; CDR3aa: CSASSVVDNSPLHF
j_gene: TRBJ1-6; v_gene: TRBV2; d_gene: .; CDR3aa: CASHQETVTNSPLHF
j_gene: TRBJ1-4; v_gene: TRBV2; d_gene: .; CDR3aa: CASSVEGVVEKLFF
j_gene: TRBJ2-5; v_gene: TRBV14; d_gene: .; CDR3aa: CASRSGPLETQYF
j_gene: TRBJ1-5; v_gene: TRBV7-2; d_gene: .; CDR3aa: CASSFGYSNQPQHF
j_gene: TRBJ1-3; v_gene: TRBV10-3; d_gene: .; CDR3aa: CAIKTDLSGNTIYF
j_gene: TRBJ1-5; v_gene: TRBV18; d_gene: TRBD1; CDR3aa: CASSRAGTGSNQPQHF
j_gene: TRBJ1-5; v_gene: TRBV2; d_gene: TRBD1; CDR3aa: CASSGETGHFSNQPQHF
j_gene: TRBJ2-3; v_gene: TRBV29-1; d_gene: TRBD2; CDR3aa: CSVQRGGTDTQYF
j_gene: TRBJ2-7; v_gene: TRBV20-1; d_gene: .; CDR3aa: CSAAPSYEQYF
j_gene: TRBJ1-4; v_gene: TRBV6-2/TRBV6-3; d_gene: TRBD1; CDR3aa: CASSYLGQVNEKLFF
j_gene: TRBJ1-1; v_gene: TRBV5-1; d_gene: .; CDR3aa: CASSPTGNTEAFF
j_gene: TRBJ2-1; v_gene: TRBV6-4; d_gene: TRBD2; CDR3aa: CASSALSGGYNEQFF
j_gene: TRBJ2-1; v_gene: TRBV7-3; d_gene: TRBD1; CDR3aa: CASSPRGTGSINEQFF
j_gene: TRBJ2-3; v_gene: TRBV20-1; d_gene: TRBD2; CDR3aa: CSASFGGARTDTQYF
j_gene: TRBJ2-5; v_gene: TRBV5-1; d_gene: .; CDR3aa: CASVSVEGFQETQYF
j_gene: TRBJ2-1; v_gene: TRBV4-1; d_gene: TRBD2; CDR3aa: CASSQAESGGARNEQFF
j_gene: TRBJ2-3; v_gene: TRBV4-1; d_gene: TRBD2; CDR3aa: CASSTRLATSTDTQYF
j_gene: TRBJ2-5; v_gene: TRBV24-1; d_gene: .; CDR3aa: CATSDSSGGVAETQYF
j_gene: TRBJ1-2; v_gene: TRBV24-1; d_gene: TRBD1; CDR3aa: CATSDTPAGGYGYTF
j_gene: TRBJ2-7; v_gene: TRBV19; d_gene: TRBD1; CDR3aa: CASSMGQPPFTYEQYF
j_gene: TRBJ2-3; v_gene: TRBV24-1; d_gene: TRBD1; CDR3aa: CATRGQGGPDTQYF
j_gene: TRBJ2-3; v_gene: TRBV5-4; d_gene: .; CDR3aa: CASSSGPGSRVADTQYF
j_gene: TRBJ2-1; v_gene: TRBV6-6; d_gene: TRBD1; CDR3aa: CASSSGTGGLDEQFF
j_gene: TRBJ2-2; v_gene: TRBV12-5; d_gene: TRBD1; CDR3aa: CASGLVPTGGDTGELFF
j_gene: TRBJ1-5; v_gene: TRBV29-1; d_gene: .; CDR3aa: CSVGDTDQPQHF
j_gene: TRBJ2-3; v_gene: TRBV11-3; d_gene: TRBD2; CDR3aa: CASSLGVGGGTDTQYF
j_gene: TRBJ1-6; v_gene: TRBV18; d_gene: .; CDR3aa: CASSPYVLGDSPLHF
j_gene: TRBJ2-1; v_gene: TRBV3-1/TRBV3-2; d_gene: .; CDR3aa: CASSHPGGPGNEQFF
j_gene: TRBJ1-2; v_gene: TRBV15; d_gene: .; CDR3aa: CATSRDLRARGYGYTF
j_gene: TRBJ1-2; v_gene: TRBV7-3; d_gene: .; CDR3aa: CASSLSSGSNYGYTF
j_gene: TRBJ2-2; v_gene: TRBV5-1; d_gene: .; CDR3aa: CASSLMAGPTGELFF
j_gene: TRBJ1-1; v_gene: TRBV6-5; d_gene: TRBD1; CDR3aa: CASRMDRGTQAFF
j_gene: TRBJ2-2; v_gene: TRBV5-1; d_gene: .; CDR3aa: CASSLGQGGELFF
j_gene: TRBJ1-5; v_gene: TRBV27; d_gene: TRBD1; CDR3aa: CASSHWTGYSNQPQHF
j_gene: TRBJ2-7; v_gene: TRBV27; d_gene: TRBD1; CDR3aa: CASSPRQGAYYEQYF
j_gene: TRBJ2-7; v_gene: TRBV11-2; d_gene: TRBD2; CDR3aa: CASSYAGGVYEQYF
j_gene: TRBJ1-5; v_gene: TRBV5-4; d_gene: .; CDR3aa: CASSLESQPQHF